One sample yielded the 21 T cell receptor beta chains listed below, sequenced in a study of blood T cell repertoires in COVID-19. Generated by immunoSEQ multiplex PCR, the TCRdb table keeps only in-frame clones and is missing some. The repertoire includes some 190,000 clones, more than 70% of them detected once, and roughly 5.9% sits in the top ten. Sample: PBMCs or T cells enriched from blood (not recorded which). These receptors originate from a man in his forties or fifties with acute COVID-19.

The CDR3 here is CAWERRFEAFF. The CDR3 region has the DNA TGTGCCTGGGAAAGGAGGTTTGAAGCTTTCTTT. The J gene is TRBJ1-1, the V gene TRBV30; D ambiguous. Deletions cut 5 bases from V and 7 bases from J, with 11 bases between. CDR3 size: 11 residues. Per germline, CDR1 GTSNPN and CDR2 SVGIG (reference sequence).

The chain couples TRBV19 to TRBJ1-3; no definite D call. The germline V gene encodes CDR1 LNHDA and CDR2 SQIVND (reference sequence). V lost 7 bases and J lost 0, with 10 bases in between. The CDR3 totals 14 residues. This CDR3 is CASNPGVSGNTIYF. CDR3 bases: TGTGCCAGTAACCCCGGGGTCTCTGGAAACACCATATATTTT.

The chain couples TRBV3-1 (or the pseudogene TRBV3-2) to TRBJ2-2; D gene uncertain. Germline CDR1 reads LGHDT; CDR2 reads YNNKEL (reference sequence). CDR3 length: 15 residues. V gave up 0 bases and J gave up 6 bases, with 11 bases separating them. DNA for the CDR3: TGTGCCAGCAGCCAAGATCCGAGCCCCCCCGGGGAGCTGTTTTTT. Its translation: CASSQDPSPPGELFF.

The chain employs TRBV27 and TRBJ1-5, with D possibly TRBD1 on 5 matching bases. V lost 5 bases, J lost 1 base, and 15 bases lay in between. The CDR3 is 16 residues long. Germline V gene lookup returns CDR1 MNHEY and CDR2 SMNVEV (reference sequence). The CDR3 region is CASSLRAGPSNQPQHF. The CDR3 DNA is TGTGCCAGCAGTCTTAGGGCGGGACCAAGCAATCAGCCCCAGCATTTT.

This rearrangement joins TRBV5-4 to TRBJ2-5; D perhaps matches TRBD2 (6 bases). This CDR3 has 14 residues. V lost 0 bases and J lost 5, with 11 bases in between. Germline V gene data show CDR1 as SGHNT and CDR2 as YYREEE (reference sequence). The CDR3 nucleotides read TGTGCCAGCAGCTTGGCCGGGGACTGGGAGACCCAGTACTTC. This translates into CASSLAGDWETQYF.

This chain links TRBV9 with TRBJ1-5, with unresolved D. V lost 0 bases, J lost 6 bases, and 10 bases lay in between. CDR1 and CDR2 (germline): SGDLS, YYNGEE. This CDR3 region has 14 residues. CDR3 amino acids: CASSVGSHPQPQHF. DNA of the CDR3: TGTGCCAGCAGCGTAGGGTCACACCCTCAGCCCCAGCATTTT.

There are a few counts of this clone. The V and J genes are TRBV24-1 and TRBJ2-7, with 7 bases lining up with TRBD1. CDR1 KGHDR and CDR2 SFDVKD come from the germline V gene. The ends lost 4 bases at V and 7 bases at J; junction bases unmatched: 3. The CDR3 runs to 12 residues. Here the CDR3 reads CATSEGQSEQYF. For the CDR3, the DNA is TGTGCCACCAGTGAGGGACAGTCAGAGCAGTACTTC.

V is TRBV4-2 and J is TRBJ2-2; D is undetermined. The CDR3 contains 13 residues. Germline CDR1 is LGHNA and CDR2 is YNFKEQ. The V end was cut by 1 base, the J end by 6 bases, with 6 bases between. The DNA for the CDR3 is TGTGCCAGCAGCCAAGGGGCGTCCGGGGAGCTGTTTTTT. Translated, it gives CASSQGASGELFF.

This clone was detected once. The chain has TRBV28 and TRBJ2-7; 11 bases are shared with TRBD2. The J segment lost 2 bases and the V segment lost 3 bases, leaving 3 bases of the junction unmatched. The germline V gene encodes CDR1 MDHEN and CDR2 SYDVKM. The CDR3 totals 15 residues. The CDR3 spells CASSFSTSGAYEQYF. The CDR3 nucleotides read TGTGCCAGCAGTTTCTCGACTAGCGGGGCCTACGAGCAGTACTTC.

The J gene is TRBJ2-7, the V gene TRBV29-1; D is unclear. The V end lost 6 bases, the J end lost 0 bases, and 15 bases lay between the germline ends. The V gene's germline CDR1 is SQVTM and CDR2 ANQGSEA. The CDR3 extends over 14 amino acids. For the CDR3, the DNA is TGCAGCGTCCAAACTTATCGGAGCTCCTACGAGCAGTACTTC. The encoded protein is CSVQTYRSSYEQYF.

This sequence joins TRBV2 and TRBJ1-5; D might be TRBD1 (6 bases). The CDR3 contains 15 residues. The germline V gene has CDR1 SNHLY and CDR2 FYNNEI. Trimming removed 4 bases from V and 2 bases from J, with 12 bases in between. The CDR3 DNA reads as TGTGCCAGCAGTGCCCAGGGGACGGGCAATCAGCCCCAGCATTTT. This sequence encodes CASSAQGTGNQPQHF. Using reference TRBV2 and TRBJ1-5 for the parts outside the CDR3, the full variable domain is EPEVTQTPSHQVTQMGQEVILRCVPISNHLYFYWYRQILGQKVEFLVSFYNNEISEKSEIFDDQFSVERPDGSNFTLKIRSTKLEDSAMYFCASSAQGTGNQPQHFGDGTRLSIL.

The J gene is TRBJ1-4, the V gene TRBV19; D may be TRBD1 (6 bases). V was trimmed by 5 bases and J by 2 bases, leaving 12 bases between them. Germline values: CDR1 LNHDA, CDR2 SQIVND (reference sequence). The CDR3 runs 15 residues. CDR3 in amino acids: CASSPNRDTNEKLFF. The CDR3 DNA reads as TGTGCCAGTAGTCCAAACAGGGACACTAATGAAAAACTGTTTTTT.

The CDR3 loop is CASSSGGDLVGNTIYF. The CDR3 coding sequence is TGTGCCAGCAGTTCTGGGGGGGATTTAGTTGGAAACACCATATATTTT. The rearrangement uses TRBV28 and TRBJ1-3; D is perhaps TRBD1 (5 bases). From germline, CDR1 is MDHEN and CDR2 SYDVKM. This CDR3 region has 16 residues. V dropped 4 bases and J dropped 3 bases, with 16 bases sitting between them.

This rearrangement joins TRBV4-1 to TRBJ1-1, with 9 bases lining up with TRBD1. This CDR3 comprises 15 residues. Germline CDR1 MGHRA, CDR2 YSYEKL. Trimming cost V 0 bases and J 5 bases; bases outside gene matches: 4. CDR3 in DNA: TGCGCCAGCAGCCAAGAGGGGACAGGGTGGACTGAAGCTTTCTTT. Amino acid sequence: CASSQEGTGWTEAFF.

The count of this clone is one. The V call is TRBV6-5, the J call TRBJ2-7, with 8 bases fitting TRBD1. Germline CDR1 reads MNHEY; CDR2 reads SVGAGI. This CDR3 has 14 amino acids. The trim removed 7 bases at V and 2 bases at J, leaving 7 bases unmatched. DNA for the CDR3: TGTGCCAGCAATTCCGGGACAGGTACCTACGAGCAGTACTTC. Protein sequence: CASNSGTGTYEQYF.

The chain uses TRBV19 and TRBJ2-1; D might be TRBD2 (6 bases). This CDR3 region has 16 residues. The V gene's germline CDR1 is LNHDA and CDR2 SQIVND (reference sequence). Trimming cost V 7 bases and J 8 bases, with 24 bases left between them. The DNA of the CDR3 is TGTGCCAGTATGAAAGGAGGGAAAGGTTCTGAGGATGAGCAGTTCTTC. Translation: CASMKGGKGSEDEQFF.

The V call is TRBV7-2, the J call TRBJ2-2; possible D gene TRBD1, 6 bases. V was clipped by 5 bases and J by 6 bases, with 16 bases between them. Germline values: CDR1 SGHTA, CDR2 FQGNSA. This CDR3 is 15 amino acids long. CDR3 bases: TGTGCCAGCAGCCCTGACAGGATTCGGTCCGGGGAGCTGTTTTTT. Protein product: CASSPDRIRSGELFF.

The V gene is TRBV5-1, the J gene TRBJ2-3; 9 bases match TRBD1. The V segment lost 6 bases and the J segment 4 bases; nucleotides outside the gene matches: 9. The CDR3 runs 15 residues. The germline V gene encodes CDR1 SGHRS and CDR2 YFSETQ. This CDR3 reads CASTQQGARADTQYF. The DNA for the CDR3 is TGCGCCAGCACCCAACAGGGGGCTCGCGCAGATACGCAGTATTTT.

The chain couples TRBV28 to TRBJ2-7; 8 positions agree with TRBD1. Germline V gives CDR1 MDHEN, CDR2 SYDVKM. The CDR3 runs 15 residues. V was pared by 3 bases and J by 2 bases, with 6 bases of the junction left unmatched. The DNA of the CDR3 is TGTGCCAGCAGTTTCATGGGACAGGTAGCCTACGAGCAGTACTTC. Encoded protein: CASSFMGQVAYEQYF. Full variable domain (outside the CDR3, taken from reference TRBV28 and TRBJ2-7): DVKVTQSSRYLVKRTGEKVFLECVQDMDHENMFWYRQDPGLGLRLIYFSYDVKMKEKGDIPEGYSVSREKKERFSLILESASTNQTSMYLCASSFMGQVAYEQYFGPGTRLTVT.

V and J are TRBV3-1 (or the pseudogene TRBV3-2) and TRBJ1-4; TRBD1 agrees at 8 bases. The trim removed 4 bases at V and 5 bases at J, leaving 9 bases unmatched. This CDR3 comprises 16 residues. Germline V lookup: CDR1 LGHDT, CDR2 YNNKEL (reference sequence). The CDR3 DNA is TGTGCCAGCAGCCTTCCCAGGGGACAGGAAAATGAAAAACTGTTTTTT. Translating gives CASSLPRGQENEKLFF.

The chain joins TRBV9 to TRBJ2-1; a possible D gene is TRBD1 (6 bases). In germline, CDR1 is SGDLS, CDR2 YYNGEE. The CDR3 sequence is 15 residues long. V lost 2 bases, J lost 2 bases, and 11 bases lay in between. Here the CDR3 reads CASSVSGTTYNEQFF. The CDR3 DNA reads TGTGCCAGCAGCGTTTCTGGGACAACCTACAATGAGCAGTTCTTC.